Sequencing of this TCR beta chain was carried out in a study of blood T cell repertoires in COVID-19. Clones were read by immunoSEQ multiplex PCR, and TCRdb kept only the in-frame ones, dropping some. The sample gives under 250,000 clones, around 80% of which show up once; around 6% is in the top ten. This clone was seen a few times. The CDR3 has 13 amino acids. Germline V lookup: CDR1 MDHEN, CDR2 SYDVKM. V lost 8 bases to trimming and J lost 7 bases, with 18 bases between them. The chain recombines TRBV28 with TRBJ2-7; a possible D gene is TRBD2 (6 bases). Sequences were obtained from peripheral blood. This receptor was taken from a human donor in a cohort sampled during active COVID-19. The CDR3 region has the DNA TGTGCCAGCTCCGGGACTCCATTGGGGGAGCAGTACTTC. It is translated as CASSGTPLGEQYF. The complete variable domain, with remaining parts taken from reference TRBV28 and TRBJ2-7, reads DVKVTQSSRYLVKRTGEKVFLECVQDMDHENMFWYRQDPGLGLRLIYFSYDVKMKEKGDIPEGYSVSREKKERFSLILESASTNQTSMYLCASSGTPLGEQYFGPGTRLTVT.